This note documents a single T cell receptor (beta chain) sequence. Antigen: not known. This entry belongs to a study of vaccination and CD4 T cells after COVID-19. Deletions cut 5 bases from V and 6 bases from J, with 14 bases between. CDR1 and CDR2 (germline): KGHSH, LQKENI. The CDR3 contains 13 residues. Treatment given: 10-day PBMC culture with coronavirus spike peptide pools or control peptides (ViraFEST assay). Sequencing of the DNA from cultured CD4+ T cells was carried out with the Oncomine TCR Beta short-read assay. Cultured CD4+ T cells were the source of extracted genomic DNA. MiXCR, run by TCRdb on the PCR reads, gives a single entry per CDR3 protein. Altogether some 20,000 distinct CDR3 sequences are present, roughly half being singletons, with the ten largest covering 2.5%.

This sequence was found in a human donor who had recovered from COVID-19. This sequence joins TRBV18 and TRBJ2-7; no definite D call. This specimen consisted of CD4+ T cells from blood, cultured in vitro, obtained after SARS-CoV-2 vaccination. CDR3: CASSALPQAEQYF. The CDR3 coding sequence is TGTGCCAGCTCAGCTCTTCCCCAGGCCGAGCAGTACTTC.